Each of the 23 T cell receptor beta chains below was sequenced from the same sample in a study of CD8+ T cells in alopecia areata. RNA extraction and reverse transcription yielded cDNA as sequencing template. The repertoire was sequenced with immunoSEQ multiplex PCR; TCRdb's copy has only in-frame clones and lacks some. The table shows 65,000 to 90,000 clones, with approximately 50% occurring only once. Source material: NKG2D-high CD8+ T cells sorted from blood. The receptors shown here come from a human donor with alopecia areata.

V gene TRBV27 combines with J gene TRBJ2-7; D unresolved. Per germline, CDR1 MNHEY and CDR2 SMNVEV (reference sequence). The CDR3 loop spans 11 amino acids. V was trimmed by 9 bases and J by 7 bases, leaving 13 bases between them. Here the CDR3 DNA reads TGTGCCAGTTTCCTGGGTGGGGAGCAGTACTTC. Amino acids: CASFLGGEQYF.

The V call is TRBV13, the J call TRBJ2-1; 12 nucleotides agree with TRBD1. Losses at the gene ends were 5 bases for V and 7 bases for J; bases not matched to a gene: 6. Germline-derived CDR1 and CDR2 are PRHDT and FYEKMQ (reference sequence). This CDR3 spans 15 amino acids. The CDR3, as DNA: TGTGCCAGCAGCGAGACGGGACAGGGGGCGAATGAGCAGTTCTTC. Protein sequence: CASSETGQGANEQFF.

There are a few counts of this clone. The chain couples TRBV5-4 to TRBJ2-5; 8 positions match TRBD2. Losses at the gene ends were 3 bases for V and 7 bases for J; bases not matched to a gene: 5. The CDR3 covers 13 residues. Germline assignment: CDR1 SGHNT and CDR2 YYREEE (reference sequence). The CDR3 bases are TGTGCCAGCAGCTCGGGGGGGCAGGGGACCCAGTACTTC. Protein: CASSSGGQGTQYF.

This clone was found once. The chain links TRBV5-4 to TRBJ2-5; the match to TRBD1 covers 9 bases. Germline V gene data show CDR1 as SGHNT and CDR2 as YYREEE (reference sequence). V gave up 5 bases and J gave up 5 bases; unmatched junction bases: 10. This CDR3 spans 15 amino acids. CDR3 protein: CASSIHGQGIETQYF. In DNA, the CDR3 is TGTGCCAGCAGTATTCACGGACAGGGGATCGAGACCCAGTACTTC.

The rearrangement joins TRBV29-1 to TRBJ2-5, with D perhaps assigned TRBD1 or TRBD2 (6 bases each). Germline values: CDR1 SQVTM, CDR2 ANQGSEA. V was cut by 1 base and J by 5 bases, with 26 bases left in between. The CDR3 is 18 residues long. The CDR3 nucleotides are TGCAGCGTTGAAGGGTCAAACCAGAGGGGGGTAGAATTGGAGACCCAGTACTTC. It translates to CSVEGSNQRGVELETQYF.

This clone was counted a few times. The rearrangement joins TRBV7-9 to TRBJ2-7, with 7 bases matching TRBD1. V trimming: 1 base; J trimming: 3 bases; junction bases outside the gene matches: 3. Per germline, CDR1 SEHNR and CDR2 FQNEAQ (reference sequence). This CDR3 spans 14 amino acids. CDR3 DNA: TGTGCCAGCAGCTTAGAGGGGGCCCACTACGAGCAGTACTTC. Its translation: CASSLEGAHYEQYF.

The chain combines TRBV7-9 with TRBJ1-2, with D hard to call. The CDR3 has 13 residues. Germline loops: CDR1 SEHNR, CDR2 FQNEAQ (reference sequence). The V end was cut by 5 bases, the J end by 2 bases, with 9 bases between. The CDR3 spells CASSQDANYGYTF. The CDR3 bases are TGTGCCAGCAGCCAAGATGCAAACTATGGCTACACCTTC.

J is TRBJ1-2 and V is TRBV6-5; tentative D call: TRBD1 (6 bases). V was clipped by 5 bases and J by 3 bases, with 10 bases between them. CDR3 length equals 13 residues. CDR1 and CDR2 (germline): MNHEY, SVGAGI. The CDR3 spells CASSQQGYYGYTF. CDR3 nucleotides: TGTGCCAGCAGTCAACAGGGCTACTATGGCTACACCTTC.

This clone was seen more than once but under ten times. The chain recombines TRBV29-1 with TRBJ2-1; D may be TRBD1 (5 bases). Germline lookup yields CDR1 SQVTM and CDR2 ANQGSEA. This CDR3 has 13 amino acids. The CDR3 nucleotides are TGCGGTCAAACCGGGCGCAGGGACAATGAGCAGTTCTTC. Translating it yields CGQTGRRDNEQFF.

This clone was found a few times. This chain uses TRBV21-1 with TRBJ2-5; the table assigns TRBD1, which was not confirmed against the DNA. TRBV21-1 is labeled a pseudogene. This CDR3 has 16 amino acids. The CDR3: CASSSPPRQGEQTQYF. The CDR3 bases are TGTGCCAGCAGCAGCCCTCCCCGACAGGGTGAACAGACCCAGTACTTC.

This clone was counted only a few times. The CDR3 loop reads CASTDIRDLHSGANVLTF. The CDR3 nucleotides are TGTGCCAGTACAGATATCCGGGACCTACACTCTGGGGCCAACGTCCTGACTTTC. The chain is built from TRBV19 and TRBJ2-6; D tentatively reads TRBD1 or TRBD2 (5 bases each). Germline V gene sequence: CDR1 LNHDA, CDR2 SQIVND (reference sequence). The CDR3 length is 18 residues. The V gene lost 7 bases and the J gene lost 0 bases, with 19 bases spanning the gap.

The chain employs TRBV7-8 and TRBJ2-7; 9 bases are shared with TRBD2. Germline CDR1 and CDR2: SGHVS and FQNEAQ. This CDR3 is 15 amino acids long. The ends lost 1 base at V and 3 bases at J; junction bases unmatched: 4. The CDR3 nucleotides are TGTGCCAGCAGCTTAGTTAGCGGGGGTAGCTACGAGCAGTACTTC. Amino acids: CASSLVSGGSYEQYF.

V gene TRBV11-2 combines with J gene TRBJ2-3, with TRBD2 matching 9 bases. Germline V CDR1 and CDR2: SGHAT, FQNNGV. J lost 1 base, V lost 3 bases, and 8 bases had no gene match. CDR3 size: 17 residues. CDR3 in amino acids: CASSFSGGGAGTDTQYF. The DNA of the CDR3 is TGTGCCAGCAGCTTCTCGGGCGGGGGGGCCGGCACAGATACGCAGTATTTT.

This clone appeared a few times. The CDR3: CASSPNEQFF. The CDR3 DNA reads as TGTGCCAGCAGCCCAAATGAGCAGTTCTTC. This chain uses TRBV14 with TRBJ2-1, with unresolved D. Trimming shortened V by 4 bases and J by 7 bases, and 2 bases separated the two germline ends. This CDR3 region has 10 residues. CDR1 is SGHDN, CDR2 FVKESK, per germline.

The chain couples TRBV29-1 to TRBJ1-1; D possibly corresponds to TRBD1 (5 bases). CDR1 is SQVTM, CDR2 ANQGSEA, per germline. Trimming shortened V by 2 bases and J by 8 bases, and 12 bases separated the two germline ends. This CDR3 contains 12 residues. CDR3 sequence (DNA): TGCAGCGTTGAAACTCGGGGGGTGGAAGCTTTCTTT. Its translation: CSVETRGVEAFF.

This clone was seen a handful of times. This chain uses TRBV7-2 with TRBJ2-5; the D gene could be TRBD1 or TRBD2 (6 bases each). Trimming left V 7 bases short and J 13 bases short, with 16 bases between. This CDR3 has 11 amino acids. The germline CDR1 and CDR2 sequences are SGHTA and FQGNSA. CDR3 in amino acids: CASTSGGGPYF. The CDR3 coding sequence is TGTGCCAGCACCTCCGGTGGGGGGCCGTACTTC.

The rearrangement joins TRBV9 to TRBJ1-2, with a weak D call TRBD1 (5 bases). CDR1 is SGDLS, CDR2 YYNGEE, per germline. The CDR3 is 14 amino acids. Trimming took off 4 bases at V and 6 bases at J, with 16 bases between the two ends. As DNA, the CDR3 is TGTGCCAGCAGCAGCCGGGACGGCGCAGATGGCTACACCTTC. The encoded protein is CASSSRDGADGYTF.

The chain links TRBV18 to TRBJ2-7, with D perhaps matching TRBD2 (5 bases). Germline values: CDR1 KGHSH, CDR2 LQKENI. Between the trimmed V and J ends, which lost 3 bases and 4 bases, there was a span of 19 bases. The CDR3 loop spans 16 amino acids. CDR3 protein: CASSPSDASGLYEQYF. The CDR3 region has the DNA TGTGCCAGCTCACCCTCGGACGCCAGCGGTCTGTACGAGCAGTACTTC.

The chain couples TRBV27 to TRBJ2-2; D gene uncertain. CDR3 length equals 14 residues. Trimming took off 4 bases at V and 2 bases at J, with 8 bases between the two ends. Germline V gene lookup returns CDR1 MNHEY and CDR2 SMNVEV (reference sequence). In nucleotides, the CDR3 is TGTGCCAGCAGTTCCATCTCCAACACCGGGGAGCTGTTTTTT. It specifies CASSSISNTGELFF.

This clone was detected a few times. This chain links TRBV5-1 with TRBJ2-7, with D hard to call. The germline V gene encodes CDR1 SGHRS and CDR2 YFSETQ. CDR3 length: 13 residues. V was trimmed by 2 bases and J by 3 bases, leaving 9 bases between them. The CDR3 DNA sequence: TGCGCCAGCAGCTTCGAACAGCTCTACGAGCAGTACTTC. It codes for CASSFEQLYEQYF.

The V and J genes are TRBV15 and TRBJ2-5; no reliable D call. V was shortened by 0 bases and J by 5 bases, with 7 bases between the two germline ends. The CDR3 runs to 13 residues. Germline CDR1 and CDR2: LNHNV and YYDKDF (reference sequence). CDR3 in amino acids: CATSREGRETQYF. Written as DNA, the CDR3 is TGTGCCACCAGCAGAGAAGGACGCGAGACCCAGTACTTC.

This clone was seen only a few times. This chain joins TRBV29-1 and TRBJ2-7; no clear D gene. This CDR3 comprises 14 residues. V was shortened by 4 bases and J by 3 bases, with 16 bases between the two germline ends. Per germline, CDR1 SQVTM and CDR2 ANQGSEA. CDR3: CSVVIYLAYYEQYF. In DNA, the CDR3 is TGCAGCGTTGTGATTTACCTCGCGTACTACGAGCAGTACTTC.

The chain links TRBV5-1 to TRBJ2-5; possible D gene TRBD2, 5 bases. CDR1 and CDR2 (germline): SGHRS, YFSETQ. V lost 5 bases, J lost 1 base, and 12 bases lay in between. CDR3 length: 14 residues. The chain's CDR3 is CASSKGEGQETQYF. Written as DNA, the CDR3 is TGCGCCAGCAGTAAGGGTGAGGGCCAAGAGACCCAGTACTTC.